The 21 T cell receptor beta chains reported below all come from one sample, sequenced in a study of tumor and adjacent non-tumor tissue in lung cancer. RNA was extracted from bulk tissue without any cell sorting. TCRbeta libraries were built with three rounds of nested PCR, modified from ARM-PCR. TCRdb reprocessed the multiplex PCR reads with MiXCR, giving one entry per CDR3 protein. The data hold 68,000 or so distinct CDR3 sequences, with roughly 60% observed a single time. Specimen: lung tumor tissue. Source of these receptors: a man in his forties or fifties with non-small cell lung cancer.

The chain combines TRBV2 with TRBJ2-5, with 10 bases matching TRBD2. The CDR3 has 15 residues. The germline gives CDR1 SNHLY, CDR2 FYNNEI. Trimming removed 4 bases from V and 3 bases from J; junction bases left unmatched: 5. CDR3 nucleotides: TGTGCCAGCAGTGCGTTGGGACTAGCGAAAGAGACCCAGTACTTC. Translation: CASSALGLAKETQYF.

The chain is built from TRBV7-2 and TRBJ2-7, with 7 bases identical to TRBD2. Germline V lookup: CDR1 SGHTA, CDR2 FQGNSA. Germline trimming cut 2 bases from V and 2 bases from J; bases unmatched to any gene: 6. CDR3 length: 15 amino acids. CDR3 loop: CASSLRSSGPYEQYF. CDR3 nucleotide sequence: TGTGCCAGCAGCTTACGATCTAGCGGACCCTACGAGCAGTACTTC.

CDR3 in DNA: TGTGCCAGCAGTAGGGGATCACCCCTCCACTTT. It encodes CASSRGSPLHF. V usage is TRBV25-1 and J usage is TRBJ1-6; D is perhaps TRBD1 (5 bases). The CDR3 runs to 11 residues. CDR1 MGHDK and CDR2 SYGVNS come from the germline V gene. The ends were cut back, 5 bases at V and 10 bases at J, with 6 bases in the middle.

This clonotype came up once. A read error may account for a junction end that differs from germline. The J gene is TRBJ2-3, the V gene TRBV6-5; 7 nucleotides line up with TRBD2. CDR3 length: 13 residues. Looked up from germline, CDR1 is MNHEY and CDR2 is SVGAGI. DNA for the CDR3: TGTGCCAGCAGGGACGGGGGGATAGATGCGCAGTATTTT. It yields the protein CASRDGGIDAQYF.

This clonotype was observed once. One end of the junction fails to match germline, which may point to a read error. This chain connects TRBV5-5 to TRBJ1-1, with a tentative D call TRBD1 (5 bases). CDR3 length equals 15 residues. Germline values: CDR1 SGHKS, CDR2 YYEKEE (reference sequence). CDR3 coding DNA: TGTACCAGCAGCTTGGGGGGATCGGGGAACACTGGAGCTTTCTTT. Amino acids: CTSSLGGSGNTGAFF.

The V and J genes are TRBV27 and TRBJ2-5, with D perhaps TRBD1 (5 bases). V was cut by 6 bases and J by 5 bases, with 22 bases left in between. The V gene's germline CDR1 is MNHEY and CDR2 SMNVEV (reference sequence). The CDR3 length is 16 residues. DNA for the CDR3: TGTGCCAGCAGCCCCACGTGGCTTGGGGCAGGGGAGACCCAGTACTTC. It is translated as CASSPTWLGAGETQYF.

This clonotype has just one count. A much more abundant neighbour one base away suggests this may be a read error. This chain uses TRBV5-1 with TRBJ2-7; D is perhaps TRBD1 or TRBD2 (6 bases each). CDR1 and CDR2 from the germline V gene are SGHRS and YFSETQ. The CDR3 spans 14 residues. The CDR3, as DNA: TGCACCAGCAGCTTCGGGGGCCCCCCGGGAGAGCAGTACTTC. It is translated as CTSSFGGPPGEQYF.

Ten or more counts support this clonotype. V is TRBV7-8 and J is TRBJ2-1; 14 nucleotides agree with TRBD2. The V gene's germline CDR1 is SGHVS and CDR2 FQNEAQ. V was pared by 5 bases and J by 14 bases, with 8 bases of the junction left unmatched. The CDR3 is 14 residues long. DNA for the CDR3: TGTGCCAGCAGCCCCGGGACTAGCGGGAGTACCAAGTTCTTC. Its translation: CASSPGTSGSTKFF. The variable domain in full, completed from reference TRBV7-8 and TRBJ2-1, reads GAGVSQSPRYKVAKRGQDVALRCDPISGHVSLFWYQQALGQGPEFLTYFQNEAQLDKSGLPSDRFFAERPEGSVSTLKIQRTQQEDSAVYLCASSPGTSGSTKFFGPGTRLTVL.

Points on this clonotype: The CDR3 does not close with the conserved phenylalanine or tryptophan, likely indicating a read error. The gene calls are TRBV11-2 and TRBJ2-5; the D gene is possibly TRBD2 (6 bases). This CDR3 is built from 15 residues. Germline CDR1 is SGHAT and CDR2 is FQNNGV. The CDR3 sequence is CTSNSTWGVAETQYL. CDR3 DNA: TGTACCAGCAACTCCACCTGGGGGGTAGCAGAGACCCAGTACTTG.

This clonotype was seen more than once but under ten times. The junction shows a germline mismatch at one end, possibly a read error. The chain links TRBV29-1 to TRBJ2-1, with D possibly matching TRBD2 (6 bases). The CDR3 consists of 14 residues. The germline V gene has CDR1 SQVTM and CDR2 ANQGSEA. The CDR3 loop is CSVEDIGRGDEQLF. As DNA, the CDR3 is TGCAGCGTTGAAGATATAGGCCGCGGGGATGAACAGCTCTTC.

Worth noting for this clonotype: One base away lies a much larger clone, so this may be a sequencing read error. The CDR3 nucleotides are TGCAGCGTTGGGGTAAGGGAAAGCTCCTACGAGCAGTACTTC. This encodes CSVGVRESSYEQYF. V usage is TRBV29-1 and J usage is TRBJ2-7; D is unclear. The CDR3 totals 14 residues. CDR1 and CDR2 from the germline V gene are SQVTM and ANQGSEA. Trimming removed 4 bases from V and 0 bases from J, with 13 bases in between.

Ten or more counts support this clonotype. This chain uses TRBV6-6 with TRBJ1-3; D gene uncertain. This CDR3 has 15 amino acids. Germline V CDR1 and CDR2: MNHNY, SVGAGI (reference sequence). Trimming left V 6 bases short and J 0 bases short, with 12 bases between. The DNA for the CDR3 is TGTGCCAGCAGCTTAGGACCGAGCTCTGGAAACACCATATATTTT. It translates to CASSLGPSSGNTIYF.

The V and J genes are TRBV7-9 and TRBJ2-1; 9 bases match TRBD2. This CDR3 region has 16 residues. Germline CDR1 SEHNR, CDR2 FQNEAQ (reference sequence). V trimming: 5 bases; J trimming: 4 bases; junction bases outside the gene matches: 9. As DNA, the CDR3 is TGTGCCAGCAGCCAGACGACTAGCGGCTATTACAATGAGCAGTTCTTC. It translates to CASSQTTSGYYNEQFF.

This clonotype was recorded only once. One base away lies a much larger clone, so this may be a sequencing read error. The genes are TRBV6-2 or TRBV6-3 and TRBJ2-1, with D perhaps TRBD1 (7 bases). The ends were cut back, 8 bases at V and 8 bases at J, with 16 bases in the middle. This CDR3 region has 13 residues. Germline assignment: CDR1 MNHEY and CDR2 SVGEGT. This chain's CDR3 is CASCQQGRYEQFF. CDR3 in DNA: TGTGCCAGCTGCCAACAGGGGAGGTATGAGCAGTTCTTC.

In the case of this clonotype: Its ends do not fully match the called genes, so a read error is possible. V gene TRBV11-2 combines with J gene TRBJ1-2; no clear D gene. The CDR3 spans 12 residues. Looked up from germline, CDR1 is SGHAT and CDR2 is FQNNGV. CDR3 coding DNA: TGTGCCAGTAGCCCAGATGGGTATGCCTACACCTTC. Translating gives CASSPDGYAYTF.

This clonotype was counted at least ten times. The CDR3, as DNA: TGTGCCAGCAGCCCCCCCGGGATGAACACTGAAGCTTTCTTT. It encodes CASSPPGMNTEAFF. V gene TRBV14 combines with J gene TRBJ1-1; D uncertain. Germline CDR1 SGHDN, CDR2 FVKESK. V lost 4 bases, J lost 0 bases, and 9 bases lay in between. The length of the CDR3 is 14 residues.

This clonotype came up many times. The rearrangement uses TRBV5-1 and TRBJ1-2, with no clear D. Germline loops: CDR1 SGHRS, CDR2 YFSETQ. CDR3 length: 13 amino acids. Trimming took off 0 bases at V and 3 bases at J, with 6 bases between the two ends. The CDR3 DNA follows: TGCGCCAGCAGCTTGGAAGGAGACTATGGCTACACCTTC. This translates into CASSLEGDYGYTF.

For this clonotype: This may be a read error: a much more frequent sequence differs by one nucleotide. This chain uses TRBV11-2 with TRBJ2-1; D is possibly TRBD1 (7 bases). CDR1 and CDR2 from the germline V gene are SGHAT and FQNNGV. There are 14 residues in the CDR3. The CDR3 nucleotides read TGTGCCAGCAGCTTAGACACCACCAGGAGGGGGCCGTCCTTC. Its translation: CASSLDTTRRGPSF.

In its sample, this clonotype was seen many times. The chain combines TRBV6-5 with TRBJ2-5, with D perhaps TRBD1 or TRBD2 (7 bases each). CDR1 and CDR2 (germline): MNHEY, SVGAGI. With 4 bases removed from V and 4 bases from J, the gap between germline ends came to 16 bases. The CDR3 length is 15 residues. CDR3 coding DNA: TGTGCCAGCAGTTCCCAGGGGGGGGAAGGAGAGACCCAGTACTTC. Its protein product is CASSSQGGEGETQYF.

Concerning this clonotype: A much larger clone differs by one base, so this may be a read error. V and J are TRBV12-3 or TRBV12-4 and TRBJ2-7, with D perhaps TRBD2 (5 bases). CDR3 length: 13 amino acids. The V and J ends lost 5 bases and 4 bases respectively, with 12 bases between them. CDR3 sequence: CASSTGIPYEQYF. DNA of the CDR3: TGTGCCAGCAGTACGGGGATCCCTTACGAGCAGTACTTC.

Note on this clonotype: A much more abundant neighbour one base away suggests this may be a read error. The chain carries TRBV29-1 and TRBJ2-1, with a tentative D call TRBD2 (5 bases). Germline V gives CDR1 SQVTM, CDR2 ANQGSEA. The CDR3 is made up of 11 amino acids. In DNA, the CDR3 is TGCGGCGTCACTAGGGTCAATGAGCAGTTCTTC. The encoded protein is CGVTRVNEQFF.